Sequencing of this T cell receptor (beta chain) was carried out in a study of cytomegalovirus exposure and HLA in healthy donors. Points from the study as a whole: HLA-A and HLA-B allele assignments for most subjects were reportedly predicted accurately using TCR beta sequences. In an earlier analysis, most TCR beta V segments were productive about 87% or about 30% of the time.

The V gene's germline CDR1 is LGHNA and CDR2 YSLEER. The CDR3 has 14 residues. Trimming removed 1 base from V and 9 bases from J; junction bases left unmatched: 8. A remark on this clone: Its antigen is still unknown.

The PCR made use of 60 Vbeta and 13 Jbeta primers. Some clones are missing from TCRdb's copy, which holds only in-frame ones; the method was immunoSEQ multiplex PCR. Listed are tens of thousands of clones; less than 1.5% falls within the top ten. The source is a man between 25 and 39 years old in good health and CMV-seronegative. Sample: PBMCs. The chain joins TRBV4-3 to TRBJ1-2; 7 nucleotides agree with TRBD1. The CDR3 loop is CASSQVPDRDCYTF. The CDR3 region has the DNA TGCGCCAGCAGCCAAGTCCCTGACAGGGATTGCTACACCTTC.